This TCR beta chain stems from a study of blood T cell repertoires in COVID-19. Study summary: Some COVID-19 samples were acute and others convalescent; all came from the United States, Italy and Spain. PBMCs, B-cell-depleted T cells, or T cells provided the cDNA or gDNA that made up the material.

V lost 4 bases and J 4 bases, leaving 11 bases between the germline ends. Germline V lookup: CDR1 MNHEY, CDR2 SMNVEV (reference sequence). The CDR3 is 14 amino acids. Methods used by the authors: Nucleated cell counts were estimated from reference gene primer amplification. Sequencing was performed with immunoSEQ multiplex PCR; in TCRdb, only in-frame clones are kept and a portion is missing. That table gives V, J and clone size, and the DNA gave D and trimming. The sample holds 200,000 or so clones, about 86% seen once. The sequenced sample was peripheral blood. The V and J genes are TRBV27 and TRBJ1-5; no definite D call. The sequence was collected from a man aged 25 to 40 with active or convalescent COVID-19. CDR3 sequence reads: CASSSPTGNQPQHF. DNA for the CDR3: TGTGCCAGCAGTTCACCGACGGGGAATCAGCCCCAGCATTTT.